This paragraph covers one T cell receptor (beta chain) sequence. Source study methods: Junction-only sequences without quality scores came from ImmunoSEQ, so filtering differed. Produced via immunoSEQ multiplex PCR; TCRdb's table is partial and in-frame only. V and J calls and clone size follow that table, whereas D and trimming were derived from the DNA. The data contain roughly 640,000 clones, almost 97% of them singletons. This sample was included in a study of shared clonotypes between healthy human individuals. Germline CDR1 reads KGHSH; CDR2 reads LQKENI. Between the trimmed V and J ends, which lost 2 bases and 7 bases, there was a span of 27 bases. The length of the CDR3 is 19 residues.

This sequence joins TRBV18 and TRBJ2-1; D may match TRBD1 or TRBD2 (5 bases each). The sequence came from a woman aged 25 to 39 in good health. The specimen sequenced was naive CD4+ T cells sorted from blood. Subset indicated: CD45RA+ positively selected. In DNA, the CDR3 is TGTGCCAGCTCACCATTTTTAGGGGCCGTTACCCAAGGGGAGAATGAGCAGTTCTTC. Its translation: CASSPFLGAVTQGENEQFF.